One and the same sample provided the 3 T cell receptor beta chains below, sequenced in a study of blood T cell repertoires in COVID-19. Libraries were prepared by immunoSEQ multiplex PCR; TCRdb keeps only in-frame clonotypes and omits some of them. This sample yields around 230,000 clones, of which 82% are seen a single time; around 12% belongs to the top ten. Material: peripheral blood. These receptors originate from a woman in her fifties or sixties with active or convalescent COVID-19.

The chain combines TRBV15 with TRBJ1-4; D is ambiguous. V lost 1 base, J lost 8 bases, and 11 bases lay in between. Per the germline V gene, CDR1 is LNHNV and CDR2 is YYDKDF (reference sequence). The CDR3 has 14 amino acids. This chain's CDR3 is CATSRGMAEEKLFF. The CDR3 region has the DNA TGTGCCACCAGCAGAGGAATGGCGGAGGAAAAACTGTTTTTT.

The count of this clone is one. V and J are TRBV18 and TRBJ2-7; the D is unclear. The V gene lost 5 bases and the J gene lost 1 base, with 6 bases spanning the gap. Germline values: CDR1 KGHSH, CDR2 LQKENI. The CDR3 is 12 residues long. This CDR3 reads CASSAYSYEQYF. The CDR3 nucleotides read TGTGCCAGCTCAGCGTATTCCTACGAGCAGTACTTC.

The J gene is TRBJ1-1, the V gene TRBV19; the D is unclear. Per the germline V gene, CDR1 is LNHDA and CDR2 is SQIVND (reference sequence). The germline V and J ends were trimmed by 7 bases and 5 bases, with 14 bases remaining between them. CDR3 length: 13 residues. The CDR3 protein is CASTPAQRTEAFF. CDR3 DNA: TGTGCCAGTACGCCGGCCCAGAGGACTGAAGCTTTCTTT.